These 24 T cell receptor beta chains were all obtained from the same sample, sequenced in a study of cytomegalovirus exposure and HLA in healthy donors. Amplification used 60 Vbeta primers and 13 Jbeta primers. Assay used: immunoSEQ multiplex PCR; TCRdb lists only in-frame clones, some missing. The table records around 99,000 clones, about two thirds of them present only once. Sequences were obtained from PBMCs. These receptor sequences come from a woman aged 65 to 85 in good health and CMV-seropositive.

V is TRBV14 and J is TRBJ2-1, with TRBD2 identical over 13 bases. V shed 4 bases, J shed 7 bases, and the junction held 10 bases outside the gene matches. The CDR3 sequence is 17 residues long. Looked up from germline, CDR1 is SGHDN and CDR2 is FVKESK. DNA of the CDR3: TGTGCCAGCAGCCTCCCAAAACTAGCGGGGGGGCCGAATGAGCAGTTCTTC. It encodes CASSLPKLAGGPNEQFF.

This clone was picked up one time. V is TRBV7-9 and J is TRBJ1-1; perhaps TRBD1 as D (5 bases). The CDR3 loop spans 17 amino acids. CDR1 SEHNR and CDR2 FQNEAQ come from the germline V gene (reference sequence). The germline V and J ends were trimmed by 1 base and 3 bases, with 18 bases remaining between them. The CDR3 DNA reads TGTGCCAGCAGCTTAGAACGGTCAGGGAATAGGCACACTGAAGCTTTCTTT. This translates into CASSLERSGNRHTEAFF. The variable domain in full, with the rest retrieved from reference TRBV7-9 and TRBJ1-1, is DTGVSQNPRHKITKRGQNVTFRCDPISEHNRLYWYRQTLGQGPEFLTYFQNEAQLEKSRLLSDRFSAERPKGSFSTLEIQRTEQGDSAMYLCASSLERSGNRHTEAFFGQGTRLTVV.

The chain employs TRBV7-9 and TRBJ1-1; 8 positions agree with TRBD1. V gave up 6 bases and J gave up 5 bases; unmatched junction bases: 5. The CDR3 contains 13 residues. CDR1 is SEHNR, CDR2 FQNEAQ, per germline (reference sequence). CDR3 DNA: TGTGCCAGCAGTTACAGGGGGGGGACTGAAGCTTTCTTT. Translated, it gives CASSYRGGTEAFF. Full variable domain (rest looked up from reference TRBV7-9 and TRBJ1-1): DTGVSQNPRHKITKRGQNVTFRCDPISEHNRLYWYRQTLGQGPEFLTYFQNEAQLEKSRLLSDRFSAERPKGSFSTLEIQRTEQGDSAMYLCASSYRGGTEAFFGQGTRLTVV.

The V and J genes are TRBV4-2 and TRBJ2-5, with 10 nucleotides matching TRBD2. The CDR3 sequence is 17 residues long. Germline assignment: CDR1 LGHNA and CDR2 YNFKEQ. The ends lost 4 bases at V and 0 bases at J; junction bases unmatched: 8. Here the CDR3 reads CASSLAVAGGDQETQYF. DNA of the CDR3: TGTGCCAGCAGCCTTGCGGTAGCGGGGGGCGACCAAGAGACCCAGTACTTC.

The chain carries TRBV5-1 and TRBJ1-3, with a tentative D call TRBD1 (5 bases). The V end lost 4 bases, the J end lost 7 bases, and 6 bases lay between the germline ends. From germline, CDR1 is SGHRS and CDR2 YFSETQ. This CDR3 has 11 residues. CDR3 loop: CASSPGNTIYF. In DNA form, the CDR3 reads TGCGCCAGCAGCCCAGGGAACACCATATATTTT.

This clone has a handful of counts. The chain uses TRBV9 and TRBJ2-1, with D tentatively TRBD2 (6 bases). The ends were cut back, 0 bases at V and 4 bases at J, with 11 bases in the middle. Germline V gives CDR1 SGDLS, CDR2 YYNGEE. The CDR3 length is 15 residues. This CDR3 is CASSVVAGLYNEQFF. In DNA form, the CDR3 reads TGTGCCAGCAGCGTAGTGGCGGGGCTGTACAATGAGCAGTTCTTC.

A few counts support this clone. Its ends do not fully match the called genes, so a read error is possible. The V and J genes are TRBV7-7 and TRBJ2-5, with 8 bases lining up with TRBD2. The germline gives CDR1 SSHAT, CDR2 FNYEAQ (reference sequence). This CDR3 has 14 amino acids. The DNA for the CDR3 is TGTGCTAGCAGCCCCTCAGGCGGGGGGGAGACCCAGTACTTC. This sequence encodes CASSPSGGGETQYF.

The rearrangement uses TRBV2 and TRBJ1-5, with 11 bases identical to TRBD1. The CDR3 spans 14 residues. The J segment lost 7 bases and the V segment lost 8 bases, leaving 7 bases of the junction unmatched. Per germline, CDR1 SNHLY and CDR2 FYNNEI. The CDR3 spells CASGGDRGLQPQHF. The CDR3 DNA sequence: TGTGCCAGCGGAGGGGACAGGGGGTTGCAGCCCCAGCATTTT.

V and J are TRBV2 and TRBJ2-6, with D perhaps matching TRBD1 (5 bases). Germline V gene data show CDR1 as SNHLY and CDR2 as FYNNEI. The V and J ends lost 0 bases and 0 bases respectively, with 9 bases between them. This CDR3 region has 17 residues. As DNA, the CDR3 is TGTGCCAGCAGTGAAGCGGGGCAACCCTCTGGGGCCAACGTCCTGACTTTC. Encoded protein: CASSEAGQPSGANVLTF.

The genes are TRBV18 and TRBJ2-7; 11 bases map to TRBD2. In germline, CDR1 is KGHSH, CDR2 LQKENI. There are 16 residues in the CDR3. V was clipped by 1 base and J by 0 bases; unmatched bases: 2. CDR3 in amino acids: CASSPRLAGISYEQYF. In DNA form, the CDR3 reads TGTGCCAGCTCACCACGACTAGCGGGGATCTCCTACGAGCAGTACTTC.

J is TRBJ1-1 and V is TRBV15, with D perhaps matching TRBD1 (5 bases). This CDR3 comprises 15 residues. Between the trimmed V and J ends, which lost 5 bases and 0 bases, there was a span of 13 bases. Germline V lookup: CDR1 LNHNV, CDR2 YYDKDF (reference sequence). For the CDR3, the DNA is TGTGCCACCAGCGTACCGGGACTATTGAACACTGAAGCTTTCTTT. The encoded protein is CATSVPGLLNTEAFF.

V usage is TRBV5-5 and J usage is TRBJ1-1, with D perhaps TRBD1 (5 bases). The CDR3 has 15 residues. The germline V gene has CDR1 SGHKS and CDR2 YYEKEE (reference sequence). Trimming stripped 5 bases from V and 0 bases from J, with 14 bases between. CDR3 region: CASRVGSRVNTEAFF. DNA of the CDR3: TGTGCCAGCAGGGTCGGAAGCAGGGTGAACACTGAAGCTTTCTTT. Based on the CDR3 plus reference TRBV5-5 and TRBJ1-1, the full variable domain is DAGVTQSPTHLIKTRGQQVTLRCSPISGHKSVSWYQQVLGQGPQFIFQYYEKEERGRGNFPDRFSARQFPNYSSELNVNALLLGDSALYLCASRVGSRVNTEAFFGQGTRLTVV.

This chain uses TRBV5-1 with TRBJ2-7; TRBD1 aligns across 10 bases. The germline V gene has CDR1 SGHRS and CDR2 YFSETQ. V gave up 4 bases and J gave up 3 bases; unmatched junction bases: 7. The CDR3 is made up of 15 amino acids. The CDR3 bases are TGCGCCAGCAGCCCCCACCGGGACAGGGGCTACGAGCAGTACTTC. This sequence encodes CASSPHRDRGYEQYF.

In this sample, this clone turned up a few times. The V and J genes are TRBV19 and TRBJ1-4; 8 nucleotides line up with TRBD1. Germline loops: CDR1 LNHDA, CDR2 SQIVND (reference sequence). V dropped 7 bases and J dropped 8; count of bases not matched to a gene: 12. The CDR3 runs 15 residues. As DNA, the CDR3 is TGTGCCAGTACCGTAAAGACAGGGGTGGGGGAAAAACTGTTTTTT. Protein sequence: CASTVKTGVGEKLFF.

The chain links TRBV5-1 to TRBJ2-3, with unresolved D. V was clipped by 3 bases and J by 5 bases, with 4 bases between them. CDR1 and CDR2 from the germline V gene are SGHRS and YFSETQ. The CDR3 covers 11 residues. The CDR3 sequence is CASSSLDTQYF. Here the CDR3 DNA reads TGCGCCAGCAGCTCACTAGATACGCAGTATTTT. The whole variable domain, filled in from reference TRBV5-1 and TRBJ2-3, reads KAGVTQTPRYLIKTRGQQVTLSCSPISGHRSVSWYQQTPGQGLQFLFEYFSETQRNKGNFPGRFSGRQFSNSRSEMNVSTLELGDSALYLCASSSLDTQYFGPGTRLTVL.

The chain has TRBV11-2 and TRBJ1-6; D is possibly TRBD1 (5 bases). CDR1 is SGHAT and CDR2 is FQNNGV in the germline V gene. The CDR3 loop spans 13 amino acids. Between the trimmed V and J ends, which lost 8 bases and 8 bases, there was a span of 13 bases. CDR3 region: CASGGGDHSPLHF. CDR3 in DNA: TGTGCCAGCGGCGGGGGGGACCATTCACCCCTCCACTTT.

This chain links TRBV6-6 with TRBJ2-5; D may be TRBD1 (6 bases). The J call is uncertain, as TRBJ2-7 better fits the DNA end. Looked up from germline, CDR1 is MNHNY and CDR2 is SVGAGI (reference sequence). This CDR3 spans 15 amino acids. CDR3 loop: CASSYSMGRGYEQYF. CDR3 in DNA: TGTGCCAGCAGTTACTCGATGGGCAGGGGCTACGAGCAGTACTTC.

The chain combines TRBV21-1 with TRBJ2-5; the table's D call, TRBD2, has no DNA check behind it. TRBV21-1 is a pseudogene locus. CDR3 size: 16 residues. The CDR3 DNA reads TGTGCCAGCAGTATTAGGCGGCCCGCCCTAGGAGAGACCCAGTACTTC. Its translation is CASSIRRPALGETQYF.

V gene TRBV5-1 combines with J gene TRBJ2-7; D gene uncertain. In germline, CDR1 is SGHRS, CDR2 YFSETQ. The CDR3 length is 13 residues. The germline V and J ends were trimmed by 4 bases and 2 bases, with 10 bases remaining between them. CDR3 in DNA: TGCGCCAGCAGCGCCGGTCCCACCTACGAGCAGTACTTC. Residues: CASSAGPTYEQYF.

This clone has just a few counts. The V gene is TRBV7-9, the J gene TRBJ2-3; 7 bases map to TRBD2. The length of the CDR3 is 15 residues. Trimming took 3 bases from V and 0 from J; bases not matched to a gene: 3. CDR1 and CDR2 from the germline V gene are SEHNR and FQNEAQ (reference sequence). DNA of the CDR3: TGTGCCAGCAGCTTGGGAGGGCCCAGCACAGATACGCAGTATTTT. Its translation is CASSLGGPSTDTQYF.

This clone has more than one count but fewer than ten. The chain uses TRBV6-6 and TRBJ1-1; no reliable D call. Trimming left V 7 bases short and J 7 bases short, with 10 bases between. CDR3 length equals 11 residues. CDR1 is MNHNY, CDR2 SVGAGI, per germline (reference sequence). DNA for the CDR3: TGTGCCAGCACACGGACTAATGAAGCTTTCTTT. Translation: CASTRTNEAFF.

The chain recombines TRBV7-8 with TRBJ1-6; D possibly corresponds to TRBD1 (6 bases). The V gene's germline CDR1 is SGHVS and CDR2 FQNEAQ. The CDR3 sequence is 17 residues long. V was cut by 1 base and J by 6 bases, with 16 bases left in between. CDR3 coding DNA: TGTGCCAGCAGCTTAGGAAGTGGGGGGGCCGGTAATTCACCCCTCCACTTT. This encodes CASSLGSGGAGNSPLHF.

V and J are TRBV7-9 and TRBJ2-7; TRBD1 matches 9 bases. This CDR3 is built from 16 residues. The germline V gene encodes CDR1 SEHNR and CDR2 FQNEAQ (reference sequence). Losses at the gene ends were 5 bases for V and 7 bases for J; bases not matched to a gene: 15. In DNA, the CDR3 is TGTGCCAGCAGCCCCCGGGTGGGACAGGGTTTCAGGGAGCAGTACTTC. Translated: CASSPRVGQGFREQYF.

The V call is TRBV19, the J call TRBJ2-5; 10 bases line up with TRBD2. Per the germline V gene, CDR1 is LNHDA and CDR2 is SQIVND (reference sequence). Trimming took 5 bases from V and 4 from J; bases not matched to a gene: 7. CDR3 length: 15 amino acids. The CDR3 is CASSPDLAGGETQYF. The CDR3 DNA follows: TGTGCCAGTAGTCCCGATTTAGCGGGGGGAGAGACCCAGTACTTC.